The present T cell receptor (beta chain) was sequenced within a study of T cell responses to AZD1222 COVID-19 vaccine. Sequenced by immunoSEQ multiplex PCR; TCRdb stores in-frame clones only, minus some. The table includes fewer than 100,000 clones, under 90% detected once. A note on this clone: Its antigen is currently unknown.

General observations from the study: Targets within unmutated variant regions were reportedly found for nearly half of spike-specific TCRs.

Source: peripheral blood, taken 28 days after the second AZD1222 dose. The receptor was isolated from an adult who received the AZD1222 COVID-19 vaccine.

The CDR3 nucleotides are TGTGCCAGCAGTTACGGGACAGGGCAAGAGACCCAGTACTTC. This sequence encodes CASSYGTGQETQYF. V gene TRBV6-5 combines with J gene TRBJ2-5; 9 nucleotides agree with TRBD1. Germline trimming cut 2 bases from V and 2 bases from J; bases unmatched to any gene: 0. CDR1 and CDR2 (germline): MNHEY, SVGAGI. This CDR3 region has 14 residues.